Listed below are T cell receptor beta chains from one sample, sequenced in a study of shared clonotypes between healthy human individuals. Measured with immunoSEQ multiplex PCR; TCRdb has only the in-frame clones, and not every one. The sample records hundreds of thousands of clones, around 78% being singletons. What was sequenced was PBMCs. These receptors all stem from a woman aged 40 to 55 in good health. Some clones in this sample may be carry-over from other donors' samples. The CDR3 runs from the conserved cysteine through the conserved F or W. D genes are given only for firm matches. A clone size is listed for some rows: how often the clone was seen (once, few, many), or a class if it is expanded.

J gene,D gene,clone size,V gene,CDR3 DNA,CDR3 protein
TRBJ2-7,.,few,TRBV15,TGTGCCACCAGCAGAGAGGGTCTAGCTGACAACTACGAGCAGTACTTC,CATSREGLADNYEQYF
TRBJ1-3,TRBD1,.,TRBV5-6,TGTGCCAGCCGGGACAGCTCTGGAAACACCATATGTTTT,CASRDSSGNTICF
TRBJ2-1,.,.,TRBV30,TGTGCCTGGAGTGCCAGGGGGGGGCTTGAGCAGTTCTTC,CAWSARGGLEQFF
TRBJ2-5,TRBD1,.,TRBV2,TGTGCCAGCAGTGATGGACAGGACCGGTGGGAGACCCAGTACTTC,CASSDGQDRWETQYF
TRBJ2-1,.,once,TRBV7-9,TGTGCCAGCAGCTCAAACGCCCCGGGTGATGAGCAGTTCTTC,CASSSNAPGDEQFF
TRBJ2-2,.,.,TRBV28,TGTGCCAGCTCCTTAGGGGGGCGAATCACCGGGGAGCTGTTTTTT,CASSLGGRITGELFF
TRBJ2-2,.,.,TRBV28,TGTGCCAGCAGTGACTGGACAACCGGGGAGCTGTTTTTT,CASSDWTTGELFF
TRBJ1-3,.,.,TRBV7-9,TGTGCCAGCAGCTTAGGATCCGGGGCCTCTGGAAACACCATATATTTT,CASSLGSGASGNTIYF
TRBJ1-5,.,few,TRBV6-1,TGTGCCAGCAGTCCACTATATAGCAATCAGCCCCAGCATTTT,CASSPLYSNQPQHF
TRBJ2-1,.,once,TRBV23-1,TGCGCCAGCGCCGCCCCGGCGAAGGGAGGTAGGGATGAGCAGTTCTTC,CASAAPAKGGRDEQFF
TRBJ1-5,.,.,TRBV6-5,TGTGCCAGCAGAAGGGGGGGGTATAGCAATCAGCCCCAGCATTTT,CASRRGGYSNQPQHF
TRBJ2-1,.,.,TRBV18,TGTGCCAGCTCACCTACCGCACAGGGAGACAATGAGCAGTTCTTC,CASSPTAQGDNEQFF
TRBJ2-7,.,.,TRBV30,TGTGCCTGGAGGGGGGATAGGTACGAGCAGTACTTC,CAWRGDRYEQYF
TRBJ2-7,.,.,TRBV20-1,TGCAGTGCTTTAGGGGACTACGAGCAGTACTTC,CSALGDYEQYF
TRBJ2-4,.,.,TRBV7-9,TGTGCCAGCAGCTTAGACAGGGCGAACATTCAGTACTTC,CASSLDRANIQYF
TRBJ1-5,TRBD1,.,TRBV28,TGTACCGCAGGGGGTCAGACCCAGCATTTT,CTAGGQTQHF
TRBJ2-7,TRBD1,.,TRBV27,TGTGCCAGCGCGGACAGGGGTTACGAGCAGTACTTC,CASADRGYEQYF
TRBJ1-4,.,.,TRBV5-4,TGTGCCAGCAGCTTGGGGCGACAGAGTGAAAAACTGTTTTTT,CASSLGRQSEKLFF
TRBJ2-7,TRBD1,.,TRBV28,TGTGCCAGCAAGACCGGGACAGCCATACGCGAGCAGTACTTC,CASKTGTAIREQYF
TRBJ1-5,.,.,TRBV15,TGTGCCACCAGCAGGGCCAATCAGCCCCAGCATTTT,CATSRANQPQHF
TRBJ1-1,.,few,TRBV21-1,TGTGCCAGCAGCGACAGGGCTAGGTACACTGAAGCTTTCTTT,CASSDRARYTEAFF
TRBJ2-7,TRBD1,.,TRBV27,TGTGCCAGCAGTACTTGGGACAGGGGGTACGAGCAGTACTTC,CASSTWDRGYEQYF
TRBJ2-7,.,.,TRBV6-5,TGTGCCAGCAGTTACTTATCGGTACGCCCCTACGAGCAGTACTTC,CASSYLSVRPYEQYF
TRBJ1-5,TRBD1,.,TRBV7-2,TGTGCCAGCAGCCCTACCGGGACAGGGGCTCGGCAGCCCCAGCATTTT,CASSPTGTGARQPQHF
TRBJ2-1,TRBD2,.,TRBV10-3,TGTGCCATCAGTGACGGACTAGCGGGAGAGGGTGAGCAGTTCTTC,CAISDGLAGEGEQFF
TRBJ2-1,.,.,TRBV9,TGTGCCAGCAGCGTAGCAGGAGGCAATGAGCAGTTCTTC,CASSVAGGNEQFF
TRBJ2-2,.,few,TRBV5-5,TGTGCCAGCAGCTTGGTAGTTAACACCGGGGAGCTGTTTTTT,CASSLVVNTGELFF
TRBJ2-5,TRBD2,.,TRBV5-1,TGCGCCAGCAGCTTGGTGTCTAGCGGGCAGGAGACCCAGTACTTC,CASSLVSSGQETQYF
TRBJ1-1,.,.,TRBV30,TGTGCCTGGAGTGTAACTGCATCTGAAGCTTTCTTT,CAWSVTASEAFF
TRBJ2-5,TRBD2,.,TRBV30,TGTGCCTGGACGCTAGCGGGAGTTGAGACCCAGTACTTC,CAWTLAGVETQYF
TRBJ1-2,.,.,TRBV7-3,TGTGCCAGCAGCTTAGAAGCCAGGGGTAACTATGGCTACACCTTC,CASSLEARGNYGYTF
TRBJ2-3,.,.,TRBV7-8,TGTGCCAGCAGCTTTCTCGACAGTCATACGCAGTATTTT,CASSFLDSHTQYF
TRBJ2-5,.,once,TRBV18,TGTGCCAGCTCACCCGGACCTGAGACCCAGTACTTC,CASSPGPETQYF
TRBJ1-1,TRBD1,.,TRBV5-1,TGCGCCAGCAGGCCAATCAGGGGGCAAGACACTGAAGCTTTCTTT,CASRPIRGQDTEAFF
TRBJ2-4,.,.,TRBV21-1,TGTGCCAGCAGCAAAGTAATGCGGGAGGTAGCCAAAAACATTCAGTACTTC,CASSKVMREVAKNIQYF
TRBJ2-7,TRBD1,.,TRBV5-5,TGTGCCAGCAGCATCTACAGGGGTCAGTCCTACGAGCAGTACTTC,CASSIYRGQSYEQYF
TRBJ2-1,TRBD2,.,TRBV11-3,TGTGCCAGCAGCTTAAACGGCGGGAGTGGGAACAATGAGCAGTTCTTC,CASSLNGGSGNNEQFF
TRBJ2-1,TRBD2,.,TRBV15,TGTGCCACCAGCAGTGGACTAGCGGGAGGGCCGGATGAGCAGTTCTTC,CATSSGLAGGPDEQFF
TRBJ1-3,.,.,TRBV5-4,TGTGCCAGCAGCTTGGGACAGGAGTACTCTGGAAACACCATATATTTT,CASSLGQEYSGNTIYF
TRBJ2-2,.,once,TRBV6-1,TGTGCCAGCAGCCCTTCAGGCACCGGGGAGCTGTTTTTT,CASSPSGTGELFF
TRBJ2-7,.,many,TRBV4-3,TGCGCCAGCAGCCAAGATCCGGGGGACCTAAGCGAGCAGTACTTC,CASSQDPGDLSEQYF
TRBJ2-1,TRBD2,.,TRBV7-3,TGTGCCAGCAGCTTAAGGCTAGCGGGGTACAATGAGCAGTTCTTC,CASSLRLAGYNEQFF
TRBJ1-4,.,few,TRBV29-1,TGCAGCGCCTGGACAGCAACTAATGAAAAACTGTTTTTT,CSAWTATNEKLFF
TRBJ2-7,.,.,TRBV15,TGTGCCACCAGCAGAGATAAATGGCGTGGGGCAGGGCAGTACTTC,CATSRDKWRGAGQYF